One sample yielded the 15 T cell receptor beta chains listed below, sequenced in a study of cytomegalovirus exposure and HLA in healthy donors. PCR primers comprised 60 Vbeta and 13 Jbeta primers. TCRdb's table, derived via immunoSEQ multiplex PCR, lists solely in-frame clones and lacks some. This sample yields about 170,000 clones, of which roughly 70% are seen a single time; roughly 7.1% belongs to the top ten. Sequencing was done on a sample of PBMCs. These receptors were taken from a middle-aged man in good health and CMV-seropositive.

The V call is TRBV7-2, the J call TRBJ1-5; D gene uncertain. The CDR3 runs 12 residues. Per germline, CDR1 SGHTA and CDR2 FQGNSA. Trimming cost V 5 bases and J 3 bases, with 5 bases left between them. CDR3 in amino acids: CASSPYNQPQHF. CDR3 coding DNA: TGTGCCAGCAGCCCGTACAATCAGCCCCAGCATTTT.

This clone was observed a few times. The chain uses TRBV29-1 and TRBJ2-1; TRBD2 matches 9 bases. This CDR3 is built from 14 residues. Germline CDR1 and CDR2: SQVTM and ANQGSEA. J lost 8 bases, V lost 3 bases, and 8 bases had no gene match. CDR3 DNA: TGCAGCGTTGAGGAGCGGGGGGCCGGGGATGAGCAGTTCTTC. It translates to CSVEERGAGDEQFF.

The CDR3 reads CASSVEAGGEQYF. DNA of the CDR3: TGTGCCAGCAGCGTAGAGGCAGGGGGGGAGCAGTACTTC. The V call is TRBV9, the J call TRBJ2-7; D possibly corresponds to TRBD1 (7 bases). CDR3 size: 13 residues. Germline CDR1 is SGDLS and CDR2 is YYNGEE. Trimming took off 0 bases at V and 7 bases at J, with 11 bases between the two ends.

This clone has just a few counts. CDR3 nucleotide sequence: TGTGCCAGCAGTGATGTCTCGGACAGTTCCTACGAGCAGTACTTC. This gives the protein CASSDVSDSSYEQYF. The chain carries TRBV6-1 and TRBJ2-7; a weak D match, TRBD1 (6 bases). Germline V CDR1 and CDR2: MNHNS, SASEGT. V gave up 3 bases and J gave up 1 base, with 13 bases separating them. The CDR3 runs 15 residues.

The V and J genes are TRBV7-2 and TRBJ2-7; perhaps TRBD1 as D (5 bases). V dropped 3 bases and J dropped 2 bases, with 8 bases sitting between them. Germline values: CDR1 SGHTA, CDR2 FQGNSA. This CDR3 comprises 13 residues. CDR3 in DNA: TGTGCCAGCAGCTTTACAGGAGCCTACGAGCAGTACTTC. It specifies CASSFTGAYEQYF.

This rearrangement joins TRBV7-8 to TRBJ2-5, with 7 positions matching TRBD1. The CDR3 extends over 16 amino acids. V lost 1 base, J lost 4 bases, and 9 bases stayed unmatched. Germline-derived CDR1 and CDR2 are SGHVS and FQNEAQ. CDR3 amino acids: CASSLGRTGRRETQYF. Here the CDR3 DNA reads TGTGCCAGCAGCTTAGGGAGGACAGGTCGACGAGAGACCCAGTACTTC.

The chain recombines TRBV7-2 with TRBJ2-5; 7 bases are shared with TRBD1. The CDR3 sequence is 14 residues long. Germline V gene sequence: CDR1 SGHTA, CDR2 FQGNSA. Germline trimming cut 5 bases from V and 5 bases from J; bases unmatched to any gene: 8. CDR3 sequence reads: CASSARQGWETQYF. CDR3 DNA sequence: TGTGCCAGCAGCGCCCGACAGGGATGGGAGACCCAGTACTTC.

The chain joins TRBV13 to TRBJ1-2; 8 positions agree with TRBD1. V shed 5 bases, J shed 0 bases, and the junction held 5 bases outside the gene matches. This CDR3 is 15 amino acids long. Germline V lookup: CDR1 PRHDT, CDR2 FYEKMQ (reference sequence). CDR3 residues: CASSDAGGTNYGYTF. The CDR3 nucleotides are TGTGCCAGCAGCGACGCAGGGGGCACTAACTATGGCTACACCTTC.

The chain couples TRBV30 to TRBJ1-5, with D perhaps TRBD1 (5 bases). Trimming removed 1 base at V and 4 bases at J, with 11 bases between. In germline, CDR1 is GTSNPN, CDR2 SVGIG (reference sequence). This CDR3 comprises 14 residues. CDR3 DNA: TGTGCCTGGAGTGAGGGGCCGCAGAATCAGCCCCAGCATTTT. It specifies CAWSEGPQNQPQHF.

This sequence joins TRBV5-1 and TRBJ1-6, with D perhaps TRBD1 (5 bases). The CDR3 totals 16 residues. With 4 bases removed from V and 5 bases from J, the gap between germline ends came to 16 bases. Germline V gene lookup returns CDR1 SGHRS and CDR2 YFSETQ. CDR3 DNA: TGCGCCAGCAGCCCTGCAATGGAGACAGATAATTCACCCCTCCACTTT. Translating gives CASSPAMETDNSPLHF. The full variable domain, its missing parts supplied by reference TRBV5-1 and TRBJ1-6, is KAGVTQTPRYLIKTRGQQVTLSCSPISGHRSVSWYQQTPGQGLQFLFEYFSETQRNKGNFPGRFSGRQFSNSRSEMNVSTLELGDSALYLCASSPAMETDNSPLHFGNGTRLTVT.

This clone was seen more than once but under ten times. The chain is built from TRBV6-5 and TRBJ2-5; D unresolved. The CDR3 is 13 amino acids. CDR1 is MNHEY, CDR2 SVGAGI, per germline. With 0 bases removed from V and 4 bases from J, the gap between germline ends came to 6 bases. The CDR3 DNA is TGTGCCAGCAGTTACTCGACTTTAGAGACCCAGTACTTC. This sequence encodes CASSYSTLETQYF.

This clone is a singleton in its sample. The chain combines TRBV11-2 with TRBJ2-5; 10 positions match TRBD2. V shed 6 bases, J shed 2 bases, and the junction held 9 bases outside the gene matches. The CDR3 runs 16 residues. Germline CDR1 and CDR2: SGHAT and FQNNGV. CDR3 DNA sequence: TGTGCCAGCAGGCCCCAACTAGCGGGGTTTCAAGAGACCCAGTACTTC. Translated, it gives CASRPQLAGFQETQYF. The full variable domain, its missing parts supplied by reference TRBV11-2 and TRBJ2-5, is EAGVAQSPRYKIIEKRQSVAFWCNPISGHATLYWYQQILGQGPKLLIQFQNNGVVDDSQLPKDRFSAERLKGVDSTLKIQPAKLEDSAVYLCASRPQLAGFQETQYFGPGTRLLVL.

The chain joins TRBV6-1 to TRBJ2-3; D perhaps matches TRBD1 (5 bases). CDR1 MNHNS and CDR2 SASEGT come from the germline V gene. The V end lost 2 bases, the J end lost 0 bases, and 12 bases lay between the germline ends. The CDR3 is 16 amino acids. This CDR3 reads CASSELRTSSTDTQYF. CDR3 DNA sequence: TGTGCCAGCAGTGAACTAAGGACATCTAGCACAGATACGCAGTATTTT.

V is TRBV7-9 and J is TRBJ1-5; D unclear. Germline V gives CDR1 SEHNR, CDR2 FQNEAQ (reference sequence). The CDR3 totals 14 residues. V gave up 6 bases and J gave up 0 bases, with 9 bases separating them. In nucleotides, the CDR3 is TGTGCCAGCAGTTCCTCCGGTAGCAATCAGCCCCAGCATTTT. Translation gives CASSSSGSNQPQHF.

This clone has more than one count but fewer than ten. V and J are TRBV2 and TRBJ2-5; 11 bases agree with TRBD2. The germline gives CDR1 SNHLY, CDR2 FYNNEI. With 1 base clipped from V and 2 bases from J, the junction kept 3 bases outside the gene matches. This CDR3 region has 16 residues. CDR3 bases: TGTGCCAGCAGTGAAGGAACTAGCGGGGGACAAGAGACCCAGTACTTC. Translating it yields CASSEGTSGGQETQYF. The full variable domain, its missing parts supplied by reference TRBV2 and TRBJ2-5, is EPEVTQTPSHQVTQMGQEVILRCVPISNHLYFYWYRQILGQKVEFLVSFYNNEISEKSEIFDDQFSVERPDGSNFTLKIRSTKLEDSAMYFCASSEGTSGGQETQYFGPGTRLLVL.